A selection of T cell receptor beta chains follows, all from one sample in a study of OX40 agonist ivuxolimab in advanced cancers. Repertoires were generated with immunoSEQ multiplex PCR, while TCRdb's copy carries only in-frame clones and drops some. Of 77,000 or so clones listed, 94% were seen once; the top ten hold about a fifth. This material consisted of CD4+ or CD8+ T cells sorted from blood, taken in a trial of the OX40 agonist ivuxolimab. These receptors came from an adult with an advanced solid tumor such as melanoma, head and neck, liver or kidney cancer. Each CDR3 is given with its conserved first and last residue. A D gene is named only where the DNA matches it firmly. The size field is filled for only some rows; it gives once, few, many or a size class.

clone_size	v_call	d_call	j_call	cdr3_aa	cdr3_nt
.	TRBV7-6	.	TRBJ2-3	CASSPRGEDTQYF	TGTGCCAGCAGCCCACGAGGGGAGGATACGCAGTATTTT
once	TRBV6-5	.	TRBJ1-2	CASSWGGAEGYTF	TGTGCCAGCAGTTGGGGAGGGGCTGAAGGCTACACCTTC
.	TRBV19	.	TRBJ1-2	CATAGFYGYTF	TGTGCCACCGCAGGGTTCTATGGCTACACCTTC
.	TRBV9	.	TRBJ2-7	CASSVDGAAYEQYF	TGTGCCAGCAGCGTAGACGGGGCGGCATACGAGCAGTACTTC
.	TRBV2	.	TRBJ1-1	CASNRTRNTEAFF	TGTGCCAGCAACCGGACACGGAACACTGAAGCTTTCTTT
.	TRBV5-5	.	TRBJ2-7	CASSLFNYEQYF	TGTGCCAGCAGCTTGTTTAACTACGAGCAGTACTTC
.	TRBV25-1	TRBD1	TRBJ2-5	CASSAPRQGRETQYF	TGTGCCAGCAGTGCCCCACGACAGGGAAGAGAGACCCAGTACTTC
.	TRBV27	.	TRBJ1-2	CASSLWAQGANYGYTF	TGTGCCAGCAGTTTATGGGCACAGGGCGCTAACTATGGCTACACCTTC
.	TRBV10-2	.	TRBJ2-5	CASRDSEQETQYF	TGCGCCAGCAGGGACAGCGAACAAGAGACCCAGTACTTC
.	TRBV28	TRBD1	TRBJ2-5	CASSFRDRGVRTQYF	TGTGCCAGCAGTTTCCGGGACAGGGGAGTCCGGACCCAGTACTTC
.	TRBV7-9	.	TRBJ2-7	CATPPDLFYEQYF	TGTGCCACGCCCCCCGACTTGTTCTACGAGCAGTACTTC
.	TRBV5-8	.	TRBJ1-2	CASSLPSGRFYGYTF	TGTGCCAGCAGCTTGCCTTCAGGGAGGTTCTATGGCTACACCTTC
.	TRBV28	.	TRBJ2-7	CASTSFSPGDEQYF	TGTGCCAGCACCTCGTTTAGCCCCGGGGATGAGCAGTACTTC
.	TRBV7-9	.	TRBJ1-2	CASSPVLASPYGYTF	TGTGCCAGCAGCCCCGTTCTCGCCAGTCCCTATGGCTACACCTTC
.	TRBV25-1	TRBD2	TRBJ2-7	CASSDPSGGTPYEQYF	TGTGCCAGCAGTGACCCCAGCGGGGGGACCCCCTACGAGCAGTACTTC
.	TRBV5-1	.	TRBJ2-3	CASSLAMGYTDTQYF	TGCGCCAGCAGCTTGGCCATGGGCTACACAGATACGCAGTATTTT
.	TRBV5-6	.	TRBJ1-1	CASSLAGSTEAFF	TGTGCCAGCAGCTTGGCAGGGAGCACTGAAGCTTTCTTT
.	TRBV12-5	.	TRBJ2-1	CASGSPVGQSSYNEQFF	TGTGCTAGTGGTTCCCCCGTGGGGCAGAGCTCCTACAATGAGCAGTTCTTC
.	TRBV19	TRBD1	TRBJ2-7	CASRAGTGDYEQYF	TGTGCCAGTAGGGCCGGGACAGGAGATTACGAGCAGTACTTC
.	TRBV5-1	.	TRBJ2-3	CASSLRAFLALNTDTQYF	TGCGCCAGCAGCTTGAGGGCCTTCCTAGCGTTAAACACAGATACGCAGTATTTT
once	TRBV4-3	TRBD1	TRBJ2-7	CASSQDEARTGYEQYF	TGCGCCAGCAGCCAAGATGAGGCAAGGACAGGGTACGAGCAGTACTTC
.	TRBV7-9	.	TRBJ2-1	CASSLRTAYNEQFF	TGTGCCAGCAGCTTACGGACAGCTTACAATGAGCAGTTCTTC
.	TRBV7-9	TRBD2	TRBJ2-3	CASSSFAGGGKDTQYF	TGTGCCAGCAGCAGCTTTGCGGGGGGCGGAAAAGATACGCAGTATTTT
.	TRBV27	TRBD1	TRBJ2-1	CASRLGGGDRESGEQFF	TGTGCCAGCAGACTCGGTGGGGGGGACAGGGAGTCGGGTGAGCAGTTCTTC
once	TRBV30	.	TRBJ2-7	CAWSERGMGYEQYF	TGTGCCTGGAGTGAGAGGGGAATGGGGTACGAGCAGTACTTC
.	TRBV12-5	.	TRBJ1-2	CASGGLQTPNYGYTF	TGTGCTAGTGGGGGATTACAAACCCCCAACTATGGCTACACCTTC
.	TRBV7-2	.	TRBJ2-1	CASSSLTGTEQFF	TGTGCCAGCAGCTCCCTTACCGGGACAGAGCAGTTCTTC
once	TRBV9	TRBD2	TRBJ2-5	CASSVGGSGDQETQYF	TGTGCCAGCAGCGTAGGTGGTAGCGGGGACCAAGAGACCCAGTACTTC
.	TRBV13	TRBD2	TRBJ2-5	CASSSRNSFTGETSGEKGDQYF	TGTGCCAGCAGCTCCCGAAACAGCTTCACAGGGGAAACTAGCGGGGAGAAAGGTGACCAGTACTTC
.	TRBV19	.	TRBJ1-2	CASSYQLTLNYGYTF	TGTGCCAGTAGTTATCAGCTGACTCTTAACTATGGCTACACCTTC
.	TRBV4-3	.	TRBJ2-1	CASSQVRSNEQFF	TGCGCCAGCAGCCAAGTACGCTCCAATGAGCAGTTCTTC
.	TRBV27	.	TRBJ2-7	CASSFLGGGSYEQYF	TGTGCCAGCAGTTTCCTAGGTGGGGGCTCCTACGAGCAGTACTTC
.	TRBV12-2	.	TRBJ2-1	CASCGVAGAEGSSYNEQFF	TGTGCAAGTTGCGGGGTAGCGGGGGCTGAGGGTAGCTCCTACAATGAGCAGTTCTTC
.	TRBV5-6	TRBD2	TRBJ2-3	CASSSWTSALERTQYF	TGTGCCAGCAGCTCCTGGACTAGCGCACTTGAACGAACGCAGTATTTT
.	TRBV19	TRBD1	TRBJ2-2	CASSTWTGSGELFF	TGTGCCAGTAGTACCTGGACAGGGTCCGGGGAGCTGTTTTTT
.	TRBV4-1	TRBD2	TRBJ2-5	CASSQEAPGGGETQYF	TGCGCCAGCAGCCAAGAAGCCCCTGGCGGGGGAGAGACCCAGTACTTC
.	TRBV27	TRBD1	TRBJ2-7	CASSLGQDYEQYF	TGTGCCAGCAGTCTTGGACAGGACTACGAGCAGTACTTC
.	TRBV27	TRBD1	TRBJ1-2	CASSWGTGHYGYTF	TGTGCCAGCAGTTGGGGGACAGGGCACTATGGCTACACCTTC
.	TRBV9	TRBD1	TRBJ2-7	CASSVGTADLEQYF	TGTGCCAGCAGCGTTGGGACAGCAGATCTCGAGCAGTACTTC
.	TRBV5-1	.	TRBJ2-6	CASSLAEATATSGANVLTF	TGCGCCAGCAGCTTGGCCGAAGCTACCGCCACCTCTGGGGCCAACGTCCTGACTTTC
once	TRBV5-6	.	TRBJ2-1	CASSFGPVGGDEQFF	TGTGCCAGCAGCTTCGGCCCTGTGGGGGGCGATGAGCAGTTCTTC
.	TRBV5-1	.	TRBJ2-1	CASSLARGNEQFF	TGCGCCAGCAGCTTGGCGAGGGGCAATGAGCAGTTCTTC
.	TRBV11-2	.	TRBJ2-3	CASSLLPGSTDTQYF	TGTGCCAGCAGCTTGTTGCCCGGTAGCACAGATACGCAGTATTTT
.	TRBV27	.	TRBJ2-5	CASSLNLRETQYF	TGTGCCAGCAGTTTGAACCTAAGGGAGACCCAGTACTTC
.	TRBV11-3	.	TRBJ2-2	CASSFGGPGELFF	TGTGCCAGCAGCTTTGGAGGGCCCGGGGAGCTGTTTTTT
.	TRBV6-1	.	TRBJ2-4	CASSETPDLIINIQYF	TGTGCCAGCAGTGAAACCCCAGACCTAATTATAAACATTCAGTACTTC
.	TRBV9	.	TRBJ2-2	CASSVEPGELFF	TGTGCCAGCAGCGTAGAGCCCGGGGAGCTGTTTTTT
.	TRBV7-3	.	TRBJ2-3	CASSLAPGVRGTDTQYF	TGTGCCAGCAGCTTAGCCCCGGGGGTTCGAGGCACAGATACGCAGTATTTT
.	TRBV19	TRBD1	TRBJ2-7	CASSIKGAKYEQYF	TGTGCCAGTAGTATCAAGGGGGCGAAATACGAGCAGTACTTC
once	TRBV6-4	.	TRBJ2-7	CASSDNPGLEQYF	TGTGCCAGCAGTGATAACCCCGGGCTCGAGCAGTACTTC
.	TRBV27	TRBD2	TRBJ2-1	CASSWASGRSYNEQFF	TGTGCCAGCAGTTGGGCCAGCGGGAGGTCCTACAATGAGCAGTTCTTC
.	TRBV5-6	TRBD1	TRBJ1-1	CASSQGQKNTEAFF	TGTGCCAGCAGCCAGGGACAGAAGAACACTGAAGCTTTCTTT
.	TRBV6-5	.	TRBJ1-1	CASSPRENTEAFF	TGTGCCAGCAGTCCCCGGGAGAACACTGAAGCTTTCTTT
.	TRBV28	.	TRBJ2-5	CASSRRTGQGQETQYF	TGTGCCAGCAGTCGTCGGACTGGGCAGGGACAAGAGACCCAGTACTTC